The 10 T cell receptor beta chains presented below share a single source sample, sequenced in a study of cytomegalovirus exposure and HLA in healthy donors. The PCR had 60 Vbeta and 13 Jbeta primers. The repertoire was sequenced with immunoSEQ multiplex PCR; TCRdb's copy has only in-frame clones and lacks some. The sample data list under 200,000 clones. The source material was PBMCs. These receptors all come from a woman younger than 30 in good health and CMV-seropositive.

The J gene is TRBJ1-2, the V gene TRBV14; no definite D call. V lost 0 bases to trimming and J lost 8 bases, with 10 bases between them. Germline V CDR1 and CDR2: SGHDN, FVKESK. The CDR3 consists of 13 residues. This CDR3 is CASSQDPHQGYTF. Here the CDR3 DNA reads TGTGCCAGCAGCCAAGATCCCCATCAGGGCTACACCTTC.

The chain joins TRBV7-6 to TRBJ2-3; TRBD2 aligns across 7 bases. CDR1 SGHVS and CDR2 FNYEAQ come from the germline V gene. V shed 4 bases and J 0 bases; nucleotides not matched to a gene: 4. The CDR3 consists of 15 residues. CDR3 DNA sequence: TGTGCCAGCAGCTCCCCGGGGGGAAGCACAGATACGCAGTATTTT. It encodes CASSSPGGSTDTQYF.

This chain joins TRBV4-3 and TRBJ2-3; TRBD2 matches 12 bases. CDR1 is LGHNA and CDR2 is YSLEER in the germline V gene. V lost 0 bases, J lost 1 base, and 8 bases stayed unmatched. The CDR3 totals 19 residues. Here the CDR3 reads CASSQERVRLAGGTDTQYF. CDR3 in DNA: TGCGCCAGCAGCCAAGAAAGAGTCAGACTAGCGGGGGGCACAGATACGCAGTATTTT.

The chain has TRBV4-2 and TRBJ2-5, with D hard to call. The germline CDR1 and CDR2 sequences are LGHNA and YNFKEQ. V was cut by 0 bases and J by 5 bases, with 4 bases left in between. This CDR3 has 12 residues. The CDR3 loop is CASSQDRETQYF. CDR3 DNA: TGTGCCAGCAGCCAAGATCGGGAGACCCAGTACTTC.

The chain joins TRBV9 to TRBJ2-1, with TRBD2 matching 12 bases. The germline V gene has CDR1 SGDLS and CDR2 YYNGEE. The CDR3 totals 18 residues. The ends lost 0 bases at V and 2 bases at J; junction bases unmatched: 6. The DNA of the CDR3 is TGTGCCAGCAGCGTAGGGCTAGCGGGAGGGTCCCCCTACAATGAGCAGTTCTTC. Its translation: CASSVGLAGGSPYNEQFF. Full variable domain (remainder filled in from reference TRBV9 and TRBJ2-1): DSGVTQTPKHLITATGQRVTLRCSPRSGDLSVYWYQQSLDQGLQFLIQYYNGEERAKGNILERFSAQQFPDLHSELNLSSLELGDSALYFCASSVGLAGGSPYNEQFFGPGTRLTVL.

A word on this clone: The conserved closing phenylalanine or tryptophan is absent in this CDR3, likely reflecting a read error. The chain has TRBV6-5 and TRBJ2-7; 8 positions agree with TRBD1. V lost 0 bases to trimming and J lost 0 bases; unmatched junction nucleotides: 4. The germline gives CDR1 MNHEY, CDR2 SVGAGI. This CDR3 spans 16 amino acids. The CDR3 bases are TGTGCCAGCAGTTACTCGACAGGGGTTAGCTCCTACGAGCAGTACCTC. Translated, it gives CASSYSTGVSSYEQYL.

Points on this clone: The same CDR3 also results from other DNA sequences found in this sample. The rearrangement uses TRBV5-1 and TRBJ2-1, with 12 nucleotides matching TRBD2. Germline CDR1 is SGHRS and CDR2 is YFSETQ. Trimming removed 1 base from V and 6 bases from J; junction bases left unmatched: 5. There are 16 residues in the CDR3. CDR3 in amino acids: CASSLTLAGGPNEQFF. The CDR3 region has the DNA TGCGCCAGCAGCTTGACCCTAGCGGGAGGGCCCAATGAGCAGTTCTTC.

The V gene is TRBV18, the J gene TRBJ2-4; D remains ambiguous. Germline V lookup: CDR1 KGHSH, CDR2 LQKENI. The CDR3 is 16 amino acids. V lost 0 bases and J lost 0, with 9 bases in between. CDR3 in amino acids: CASSPPNSSAKNIQYF. CDR3 DNA: TGTGCCAGCTCACCACCGAACAGTTCAGCCAAAAACATTCAGTACTTC.

This chain connects TRBV4-3 to TRBJ1-2, with D perhaps TRBD1 (5 bases). Germline V CDR1 and CDR2: LGHNA, YSLEER. This CDR3 is 15 amino acids long. The V gene lost 0 bases and the J gene lost 11 bases, with 19 bases spanning the gap. The CDR3 loop reads CASSQEPEGTRGYTF. DNA for the CDR3: TGCGCCAGCAGCCAAGAACCGGAGGGGACTAGAGGGTACACCTTC.

The chain combines TRBV6-6 with TRBJ2-5, with D tentatively TRBD2 (6 bases). TRBJ2-7 explains the end of the DNA better; the J call may be wrong. Germline V CDR1 and CDR2: MNHNY, SVGAGI (reference sequence). CDR3 length: 15 residues. The CDR3 DNA follows: TGTGCCAGCAGTTATACCGGGGGAAGCTCCTACGAGCAGTACTTC. This codes for CASSYTGGSSYEQYF.